Following are 6 T cell receptor beta chains from one sample sequenced in a study of blood T cell repertoires in COVID-19 (dated by TCRdb to about 2020). The protocol used for the library was the immunoSEQ multiplex PCR assay. Not all clones reach the TCRdb copy of this immuneACCESS table, which keeps in-frame sequences only. Checked studies attribute under half of the gap to unresolved V genes and leave the rest unexplained. The sample profile shows roughly 500,000 clones; 80% to 90% of them were found once. The biggest ten clones account for 6.5% to 8.5% of the sample. Source material: PBMCs or T cells enriched from blood (not recorded which). The receptors come from a woman between 55 and 75 years old who had recovered from COVID-19.

V gene TRBV6-4 combines with J gene TRBJ1-2; no clear D. The CDR3 sequence is 14 residues long. Trimming took 3 bases from V and 5 from J, leaving 13 bases between them. Germline V CDR1 and CDR2: MRHNA, SNTAGT. CDR3 nucleotides: TGTGCCAGCAGTGAGGAGCCCAACCGGTATGGCTACACCTTC. The encoded protein is CASSEEPNRYGYTF.

V usage is TRBV18 and J usage is TRBJ2-5; D not resolved. Germline V gene sequence: CDR1 KGHSH, CDR2 LQKENI. The CDR3 consists of 14 residues. Trimming shortened V by 2 bases and J by 1 base, and 8 bases separated the two germline ends. The CDR3 DNA is TGTGCCAGCTCACCATTCAGAAGCCAAGAGACCCAGTACTTC. Amino acid sequence: CASSPFRSQETQYF.

The V call is TRBV19, the J call TRBJ2-3; TRBD2 aligns across 10 bases. Germline loops: CDR1 LNHDA, CDR2 SQIVND (reference sequence). The CDR3 has 16 amino acids. The V and J ends lost 4 bases and 6 bases, in that order; junction bases with no gene match: 10. In DNA, the CDR3 is TGTGCCAGTAGTACGTTAGCGGGGGGCTTTCCGGATACGCAGTATTTT. Its protein product is CASSTLAGGFPDTQYF.

The chain combines TRBV18 with TRBJ2-1; 9 positions agree with TRBD1. This CDR3 region has 18 residues. The V gene's germline CDR1 is KGHSH and CDR2 LQKENI. J lost 6 bases, V lost 3 bases, and 15 bases had no gene match. CDR3 protein: CASSPPRRPGQGGNEQFF. For the CDR3, the DNA is TGTGCCAGCTCACCCCCTAGGCGACCGGGACAGGGAGGCAATGAGCAGTTCTTC.

Only one count was recorded for this clone. The V call is TRBV14, the J call TRBJ1-1, with 8 bases identical to TRBD1. CDR1 and CDR2 (germline): SGHDN, FVKESK. This CDR3 region has 13 residues. Trimming at V came to 5 bases and at J to 10 bases, leaving 9 bases not matched to a gene. This chain's CDR3 is CASSSTGERRAFF. The CDR3 DNA reads TGTGCCAGCAGCTCGACAGGGGAACGTAGAGCTTTCTTT.

This chain joins TRBV3-1 (or the pseudogene TRBV3-2) and TRBJ1-6; D possibly corresponds to TRBD1 (6 bases). With 1 base removed from V and 5 bases from J, the gap between germline ends came to 12 bases. The CDR3 runs to 16 residues. Per the germline V gene, CDR1 is LGHDT and CDR2 is YNNKEL (reference sequence). The CDR3: CASSQGQGLDNSPLHF. The CDR3 DNA is TGTGCCAGCAGCCAAGGGCAGGGGTTGGATAATTCACCCCTCCACTTT.